The 22 T cell receptor beta chains below were found in one sample sequenced in a study of tumor-infiltrating lymphocytes in primary liver carcinoma. From about 19-30 mg of unsorted bulk tissue, DNA and RNA were co-extracted together. Researchers generated TCR beta cDNA from around 0.55 ug of total RNA, relying on a constant-region primer. Three nested multiplex PCR rounds, a slightly modified ARM-PCR, produced the libraries for TCR beta. Forward primers for TRBV1-TRBV30 and a C-beta reverse primer served the first two PCR rounds, at roughly 10 cycles each. TCRdb passed the multiplex PCR reads through MiXCR, listing each CDR3 protein once. The table includes about 200,000 distinct CDR3 sequences, around 85% detected once. Sequenced input: tumor tissue from primary liver carcinoma. The receptors come from a man aged 35 to 55 with primary liver carcinoma and hepatitis B virus infection.

A note on this clonotype: The junction does not match germline at one end; this may be a read error. The V and J genes are TRBV6-1 and TRBJ2-2; D perhaps matches TRBD2 (5 bases). The CDR3 runs to 14 residues. CDR1 is MNHNS, CDR2 SASEGT, per germline. CDR3: CVSSGLAITGEPFF. CDR3 in DNA: TGTGTCAGTAGTGGGTTAGCGATCACCGGGGAGCCGTTTTTT.

A word on this clonotype: The junction and the germline gene differ at one end; a read error may be behind it. The chain uses TRBV11-2 and TRBJ2-7; no clear D. The germline V gene encodes CDR1 SGHAT and CDR2 FQNNGV. The CDR3 runs to 13 residues. The CDR3 loop reads CASNSRSTYEQYF. The DNA for the CDR3 is TGTGCCAGCAACTCACGGAGTACCTACGAGCAGTATTTC.

With regard to this clonotype: No conserved phenylalanine or tryptophan ends this CDR3, so it is likely a read error. The limits of the CDR3 on the DNA are not certain, so only TCRdb's listed CDR3 is given. The rearrangement links TRBV11-1 to TRBJ2-7; no check of the table's D call, TRBD2, against the DNA was made. Looked up from germline, CDR1 is SGHAT and CDR2 is FQDESV (reference sequence). The CDR3 is 17 residues long, ends included. The CDR3 is CASSLRPAGESSYEQYS.

Note on this clonotype: Its ends do not fully match the called genes, so a read error is possible. The CDR3 spells CASRVGVGGSEKLFF. The CDR3 DNA reads TGTGCCAGCAGAGTAGGAGTAGGGGGTTCTGAAAAACTGTTTTTT. This sequence joins TRBV9 and TRBJ1-4, with D perhaps matching TRBD1 (6 bases). This CDR3 region has 15 residues. CDR1 is SGDLS and CDR2 is YYNGEE in the germline V gene. The whole variable domain, remainder taken from reference TRBV9 and TRBJ1-4, is DSGVTQTPKHLITATGQRVTLRCSPRSGDLSVYWYQQSLDQGLQFLIQYYNGEERAKGNILERFSAQQFPDLHSELNLSSLELGDSALYFCASRVGVGGSEKLFFGSGTQLSVL.

Concerning this clonotype itself: It may be a read error: a sequence one base away is much more abundant. The chain combines TRBV28 with TRBJ2-7, with 10 bases aligning to TRBD1. Germline values: CDR1 MDHEN, CDR2 SYDVKM. CDR3 size: 16 residues. V shed 6 bases and J 4 bases; nucleotides not matched to a gene: 12. Here the CDR3 reads CASSRLGTGDPYEQYF. The CDR3 DNA follows: TGTGCCAGCAGCCGTCTCGGGACAGGGGACCCTTACGAGCAGTACTTC.

With respect to this clonotype: Germline is not matched at one junction end, which may reflect a read error. The chain has TRBV10-3 and TRBJ1-4; unclear D gene. CDR3 length equals 14 residues. The germline gives CDR1 ENHRY, CDR2 SYGVKD. CDR3 nucleotides: TGTCCCATCAGTGAGGGAAGCCGTAATAAAAAACTGTTTTTT. Protein sequence: CPISEGSRNKKLFF.

Details on this clonotype: This sequence may be a read error, since a much larger clone differs from it by one base. V and J are TRBV5-1 and TRBJ1-1, with 7 bases identical to TRBD1. This CDR3 comprises 13 residues. Germline V gene data show CDR1 as SGHRS and CDR2 as YFSETQ. Here the CDR3 reads CASSLRGQTETFF. CDR3 DNA: TGCGCCAGCAGCTTGAGGGGACAGACTGAAACTTTCTTT.

This chain uses TRBV6-6 with TRBJ2-7; 10 bases agree with TRBD2. Germline V CDR1 and CDR2: MNHNY, SVGAGI (reference sequence). The CDR3 extends over 16 amino acids. Trimming at V came to 0 bases and at J to 3 bases, leaving 5 bases not matched to a gene. The DNA for the CDR3 is TGTGCCAGCAGTTACTCAGGTACTAGCGGGAACTACGAGCAGTACTTC. This sequence encodes CASSYSGTSGNYEQYF.

This clonotype was counted at least ten times. The chain couples TRBV4-3 to TRBJ2-1; 13 positions agree with TRBD2. The CDR3 loop spans 14 amino acids. J gave up 8 bases and V 4 bases, and 2 bases lay outside the gene matches. The germline V gene encodes CDR1 LGHNA and CDR2 YSLEER. This CDR3 reads CASSRGTSGDEQFF. CDR3 nucleotide sequence: TGCGCCAGCAGCCGAGGGACTAGCGGGGATGAGCAGTTCTTC.

This clonotype was detected only a few times. The chain carries TRBV28 and TRBJ2-7, with a possible D match to TRBD2 (5 bases). The CDR3 runs 14 residues. Germline CDR1 reads MDHEN; CDR2 reads SYDVKM. Trimming left V 7 bases short and J 3 bases short, with 16 bases between. CDR3 DNA: TGTGCCAGCAACCCCACACTAGGAAACTACGAGCAGTACTTC. It specifies CASNPTLGNYEQYF. The full variable domain, with the rest looked up from reference TRBV28 and TRBJ2-7, is DVKVTQSSRYLVKRTGEKVFLECVQDMDHENMFWYRQDPGLGLRLIYFSYDVKMKEKGDIPEGYSVSREKKERFSLILESASTNQTSMYLCASNPTLGNYEQYFGPGTRLTVT.

In the case of this clonotype: The CDR3 ends on some other residue instead of the conserved phenylalanine or tryptophan, so this is likely a read error. The chain couples TRBV4-3 to TRBJ2-1; 13 bases map to TRBD2. Germline CDR1 LGHNA, CDR2 YSLEER. J was trimmed by 5 bases and V by 0 bases; bases with no gene match: 16. The CDR3 sequence is 21 residues long. In nucleotides, the CDR3 is TGCGCCAGCAGCCAAGATTTTCGTGGGACAGGGACTAGCGGGATCAACAATGAGCAGTTCATC. Translated, it gives CASSQDFRGTGTSGINNEQFI.

With regard to this clonotype: One end of the junction varies from germline; a read error may be responsible. The chain has TRBV6-2 or TRBV6-3 and TRBJ1-2, with no clear D. The CDR3 is 12 amino acids. Germline V CDR1 and CDR2: MNHEY, SVGEGT. The CDR3 DNA is TGTGTCAGCAGCCCAACAGCCTATTGCTACACCTTC. Translating it yields CVSSPTAYCYTF.

To note about this clonotype: The junction shows a germline mismatch at one end, possibly a read error. CDR3 nucleotide sequence: TGTACCATCAGTGAAGAAGTGGGAGGATACAATGAGCAATTCTTC. Its translation is CTISEEVGGYNEQFF. The V gene is TRBV6-1, the J gene TRBJ2-1, with D possibly being TRBD2 (6 bases). Germline V gene sequence: CDR1 MNHNS, CDR2 SASEGT. CDR3 length: 15 residues.

Comments on this clonotype: One end of the junction does not line up with germline, which may come from a read error. The V call is TRBV12-3 or TRBV12-4, the J call TRBJ2-3; D tentatively fits TRBD1 or TRBD2 (5 bases each). The CDR3 spans 15 residues. Here the CDR3 reads CASTPSWGMADTLYF. The CDR3 DNA reads TGTGCCAGCACCCCTAGTTGGGGGATGGCAGATACGCTGTATTTT.

As regards this clonotype: An end of the junction differs from the germline gene, which may be a read error. The chain joins TRBV11-2 to TRBJ2-7; possible D gene TRBD1, 5 bases. The CDR3 spans 14 residues. Germline V gene lookup returns CDR1 SGHAT and CDR2 FQNNGV. The CDR3 protein is CASSFNRSSYKQYF. The DNA of the CDR3 is TGTGCCAGCAGCTTTAACAGGAGCTCCTACAAGCAGTACTTC.

On this clonotype itself: Given a much more abundant clone one base away, this may be a read error. J is TRBJ2-7 and V is TRBV7-9; 7 nucleotides match TRBD1. Germline V gene sequence: CDR1 SEHNR, CDR2 FQNEAQ (reference sequence). The V and J ends lost 1 base and 8 bases, in that order; junction bases with no gene match: 5. The CDR3 totals 13 residues. This CDR3 reads CASSLGQGRKQYF. CDR3 DNA: TGTGCCAGCAGCTTAGGACAGGGAAGGAAGCAGTACTTC.

To note about this clonotype: The final CDR3 position lacks the conserved phenylalanine or tryptophan, pointing to a likely read error. V usage is TRBV5-1 and J usage is TRBJ2-7, with D perhaps TRBD2 (6 bases). The CDR3 loop spans 15 amino acids. Trimming stripped 6 bases from V and 0 bases from J, with 16 bases between. Germline lookup yields CDR1 SGHRS and CDR2 YFSETQ. The CDR3 DNA sequence: TGCGCCAGCATCTCCAACGGCGGGACCTCCTACGAGCAGTACATC. Protein: CASISNGGTSYEQYI.

The genes are TRBV11-2 and TRBJ1-5; D perhaps matches TRBD1 (6 bases). CDR3 size: 17 residues. The ends were cut back, 7 bases at V and 1 base at J, with 20 bases in the middle. The germline CDR1 and CDR2 sequences are SGHAT and FQNNGV. The CDR3 loop is CASNFVAVTGSNQPQHF. The CDR3 bases are TGTGCCAGCAACTTTGTAGCGGTAACAGGGAGCAATCAGCCCCAGCATTTT.

The table lists this clonotype with a few counts. A much larger clone is a single base away; this may be a read error. CDR3: CASSLPRVNVLTF. CDR3 sequence (DNA): TGTGCCAGCAGCTTACCACGGGTCAACGTCCTGACTTTC. The rearrangement uses TRBV5-6 and TRBJ2-6, with no clear D. This CDR3 spans 13 amino acids. Germline-derived CDR1 and CDR2 are SGHDT and YYEEEE. V was cut by 2 bases and J by 9 bases, with 9 bases left in between.

This clonotype showed up many times. The chain carries TRBV5-1 and TRBJ2-5; D is perhaps TRBD1 (6 bases). This CDR3 is 14 amino acids long. With 2 bases removed from V and 3 bases from J, the gap between germline ends came to 11 bases. Germline V gene data show CDR1 as SGHRS and CDR2 as YFSETQ. The CDR3 loop is CASSLGGFKETQYF. The CDR3 DNA follows: TGCGCCAGCAGCTTAGGGGGTTTCAAAGAGACCCAGTACTTC.

Note on this clonotype: Mismatch with germline at one junction end may stem from a read error. The rearrangement joins TRBV12-3 or TRBV12-4 to TRBJ1-1, with D unclear. The CDR3 length is 14 residues. CDR3 DNA sequence: TGTGCCAGCAATTTAGGGCTCATGAACACTGAAGTTTTCTTT. The encoded protein is CASNLGLMNTEVFF.

A word on this clonotype: Sequence at one end of the junction differs from germline and may be a read error. V and J are TRBV29-1 and TRBJ1-1; the match to TRBD1 covers 7 bases. Germline loops: CDR1 SQVTM, CDR2 ANQGSEA. There are 14 residues in the CDR3. The CDR3 region has the DNA TGCAGCGTGACAGGGAATGCAATGAACACTGAAGCTGTCTTT. This codes for CSVTGNAMNTEAVF.